This entry concerns a single T cell receptor beta chain. Its specificity is unknown. This CDR3 has 18 amino acids. CDR1 is MNHEY, CDR2 SVGEGT, per germline. V was pared by 0 bases and J by 8 bases, with 20 bases between. A draw of 5 to 6.5 milliliters of peripheral blood took place at each of two time points. Amplification of the TCR beta CDR3 (from genomic DNA) was done by two-round multiplex PCR. Round one of PCR was performed, and it used primers specific to each TRBV and TRBJ gene. TCRdb itself ran the multiplex PCR reads through MiXCR, one entry per CDR3 protein. The sample carries 30,000 to 40,000 distinct CDR3 sequences, around a third recorded once. This specimen belongs to a study of prognosis after radiotherapy for stage I lung cancer. At the level of the study: Fourteen of the patients presented with newly diagnosed primary stage I lung tumors; roughly 5 had oligometastatic NSCLC following surgical resection of the primary tumor.

Findings of the study overall: Counted unique TCR clones declined after stereotactic body radiation therapy (median 10,088 versus 6,861).

This receptor was identified in a donor of 50 years or more with non-small cell lung cancer. The chain carries TRBV6-2 or TRBV6-3 and TRBJ2-6; D possibly corresponds to TRBD1 (5 bases). The sequenced sample was PBMCs, obtained before or after stereotactic body radiation therapy (not recorded which). The CDR3 DNA reads as TGTGCCAGCAGTTACTCGAATAACAGGCCGTTTGGTACCAACGTCCTGACTTTC. It yields the protein CASSYSNNRPFGTNVLTF.